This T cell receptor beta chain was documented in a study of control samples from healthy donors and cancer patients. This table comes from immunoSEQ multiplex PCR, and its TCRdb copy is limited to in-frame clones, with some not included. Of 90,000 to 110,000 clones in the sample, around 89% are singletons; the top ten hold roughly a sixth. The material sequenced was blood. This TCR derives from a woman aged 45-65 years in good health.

The CDR3 reads CASSVGVGTGGLMGQFF. The CDR3 DNA reads TGTGCCAGCAGCGTAGGGGTCGGGACAGGGGGCCTTATGGGGCAGTTCTTC. V gene TRBV9 combines with J gene TRBJ2-1, with 12 bases aligning to TRBD1. V dropped 0 bases and J dropped 12; count of bases not matched to a gene: 13. CDR1 is SGDLS and CDR2 is YYNGEE in the germline V gene. The CDR3 is 17 residues long.